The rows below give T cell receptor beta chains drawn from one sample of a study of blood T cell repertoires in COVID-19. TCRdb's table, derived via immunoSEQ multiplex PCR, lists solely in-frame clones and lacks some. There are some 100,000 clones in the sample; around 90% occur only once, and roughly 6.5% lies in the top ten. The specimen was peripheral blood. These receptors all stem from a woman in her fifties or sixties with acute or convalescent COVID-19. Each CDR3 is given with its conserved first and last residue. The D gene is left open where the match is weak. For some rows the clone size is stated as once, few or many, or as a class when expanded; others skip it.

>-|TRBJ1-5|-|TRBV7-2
CASSRQRDQPQHF
TGTGCCAGCAGCCGTCAGCGGGACCAGCCCCAGCATTTT
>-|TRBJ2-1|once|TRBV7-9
CASSATPRSYNEQFF
TGTGCCAGCAGCGCCACCCCTAGGTCCTACAATGAGCAGTTCTTC
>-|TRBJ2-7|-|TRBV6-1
CASSEAKPPYF
TGTGCCAGCAGTGAAGCAAAGCCCCCCTACTTC
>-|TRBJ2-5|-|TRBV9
CASSVGGVQETQYF
TGTGCCAGCAGCGTAGGCGGGGTCCAAGAGACCCAGTACTTC
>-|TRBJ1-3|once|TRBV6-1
CASSGTAVYSGNTIYF
TGTGCCAGCAGTGGGACAGCTGTGTACTCTGGAAACACCATATATTTT
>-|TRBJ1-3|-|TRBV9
CASSVGGVSGNTIYF
TGTGCCAGCAGCGTAGGGGGGGTTTCTGGAAACACCATATATTTT
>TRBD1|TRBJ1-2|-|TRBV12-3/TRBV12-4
CASRYTTGDGYTF
TGTGCCAGCCGATATACTACAGGGGATGGCTACACCTTC
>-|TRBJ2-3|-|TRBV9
CASSTTGRTDTQYF
TGTGCCAGCAGCACGACAGGCCGCACAGATACGCAGTATTTT
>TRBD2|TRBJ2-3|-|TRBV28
CASSSPGTRVSTDTQYF
TGTGCCAGCAGTTCCCCCGGGACTAGAGTTAGCACAGATACGCAGTATTTT
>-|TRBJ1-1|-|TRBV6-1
CASSEGGGAYAAFF
TGTGCCAGCAGTGAAGGCGGGGGGGCCTATGCCGCTTTCTTT
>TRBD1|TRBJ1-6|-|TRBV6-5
CASRQGAGNSPLHF
TGTGCCAGCAGGCAGGGGGCGGGGAATTCACCCCTCCACTTT
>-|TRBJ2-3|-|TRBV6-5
CASGPFPSTDTQYF
TGTGCCAGCGGGCCCTTTCCAAGCACAGATACGCAGTATTTT
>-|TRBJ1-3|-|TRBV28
CASTPSSGNTIYF
TGTGCCAGCACCCCGTCCTCTGGAAACACCATATATTTT
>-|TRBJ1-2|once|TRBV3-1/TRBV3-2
CASSDGAGIGYTF
TGTGCCAGCAGCGACGGCGCAGGGATCGGCTACACCTTC
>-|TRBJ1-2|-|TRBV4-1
CASGQGYYGYTF
TGCGCCAGCGGTCAGGGCTACTATGGCTACACCTTC
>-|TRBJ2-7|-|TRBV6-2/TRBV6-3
CASSYVGSEQYF
TGTGCCAGCAGTTACGTGGGGAGTGAGCAGTACTTC
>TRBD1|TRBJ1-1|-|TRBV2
CASSRGTDTNTEAFF
TGTGCCAGCAGCAGGGGGACAGACACGAACACTGAAGCTTTCTTT
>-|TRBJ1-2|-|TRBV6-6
CASSSTDNYGYTF
TGTGCCAGCAGCTCGACAGATAACTATGGCTACACCTTC
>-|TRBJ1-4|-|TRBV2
CASSELAGANEKLFF
TGTGCCAGCAGTGAACTGGCAGGGGCTAATGAAAAACTGTTTTTT
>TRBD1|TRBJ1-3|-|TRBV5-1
CASSSTTGGIGNTIYF
TGCGCCAGCAGCTCGACGACAGGGGGTATTGGAAACACCATATATTTT
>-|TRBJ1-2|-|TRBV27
CASSFEPGIFGGYTF
TGTGCCAGCAGTTTCGAGCCCGGGATCTTCGGGGGCTACACCTTC
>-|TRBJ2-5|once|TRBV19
CASSMGVRETQYF
TGTGCCAGTAGTATGGGCGTTCGGGAGACCCAGTACTTC
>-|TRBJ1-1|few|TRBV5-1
CASSLGSGQFTEAFF
TGCGCCAGCAGCTTGGGGTCTGGGCAGTTCACTGAAGCTTTCTTT
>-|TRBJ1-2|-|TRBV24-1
CATSDSEGRPNYGYTF
TGTGCCACCAGTGATTCCGAAGGCAGGCCTAACTATGGCTACACCTTC
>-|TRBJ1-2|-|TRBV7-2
CASSPGSYYGYTF
TGTGCCAGCAGCCCGGGGTCCTATTATGGCTACACCTTC
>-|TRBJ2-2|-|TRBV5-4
CASSTTSFSGELFF
TGTGCCAGCAGCACCACTAGCTTTTCCGGGGAGCTGTTTTTT
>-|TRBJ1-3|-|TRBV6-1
CASSHLGNTIYF
TGTGCCAGCAGCCACCTAGGAAACACCATATATTTT
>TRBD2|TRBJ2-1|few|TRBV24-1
CATSELAGVGNEQFF
TGTGCCACCAGTGAATTAGCGGGAGTAGGGAATGAGCAGTTCTTC
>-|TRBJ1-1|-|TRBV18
CASSPSGISNTEAFF
TGTGCCAGCTCACCATCCGGGATATCGAACACTGAAGCTTTCTTT
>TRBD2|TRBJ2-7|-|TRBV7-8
CASSRGERREEYF
TGTGCCAGCAGCCGAGGGGAGCGTCGGGAGGAGTACTTC
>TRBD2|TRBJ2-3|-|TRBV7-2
CASSFSSTSADTQYF
TGTGCCAGCAGCTTTTCTTCGACTAGCGCAGATACGCAGTATTTT
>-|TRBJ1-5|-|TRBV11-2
CASSLNRAQPQHF
TGTGCCAGCAGCTTAAACAGGGCTCAGCCCCAGCATTTT
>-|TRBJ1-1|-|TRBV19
CASSIQGARNTEAFF
TGTGCCAGTAGTATCCAAGGGGCAAGGAACACTGAAGCTTTCTTT
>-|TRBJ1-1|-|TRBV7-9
CASSSGSSNTEAFF
TGTGCCAGCAGCTCAGGGTCATCCAACACTGAAGCTTTCTTT
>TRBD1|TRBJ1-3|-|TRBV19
CASSTQGASGNTIYF
TGTGCCAGTAGCACACAGGGGGCATCTGGAAACACCATATATTTT
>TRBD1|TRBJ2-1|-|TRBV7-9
CASSPTGFEQFF
TGTGCCAGCAGCCCGACAGGGTTTGAGCAGTTCTTC